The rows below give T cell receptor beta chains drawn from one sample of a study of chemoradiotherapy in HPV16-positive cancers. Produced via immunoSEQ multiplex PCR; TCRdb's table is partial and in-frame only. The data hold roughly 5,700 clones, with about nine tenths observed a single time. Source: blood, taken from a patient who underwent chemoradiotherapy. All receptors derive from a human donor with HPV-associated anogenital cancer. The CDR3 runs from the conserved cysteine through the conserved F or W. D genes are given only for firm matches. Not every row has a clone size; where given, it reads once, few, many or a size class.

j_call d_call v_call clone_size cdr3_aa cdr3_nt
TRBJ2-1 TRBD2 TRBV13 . CASAVARGWYNEQFF TGTGCCAGCGCCGTAGCGCGGGGGTGGTACAATGAGCAGTTCTTC
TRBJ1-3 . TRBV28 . CASPTHRNRVSGNTIYF TGTGCCAGCCCTACTCACAGGAACCGAGTCTCTGGAAACACCATATATTTT
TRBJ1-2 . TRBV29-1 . CSVYLIGYTF TGCAGCGTTTACCTTATAGGCTACACCTTC
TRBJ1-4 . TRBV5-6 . CASSYQGGLFF TGTGCCAGCAGCTATCAGGGAGGGCTGTTTTTT
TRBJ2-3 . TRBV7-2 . CASSLAGGLSDTQYF TGTGCCAGCAGCTTAGCAGGGGGGCTTAGTGATACGCAGTATTTT
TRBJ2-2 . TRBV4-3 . CASSQDSRGNTGELFF TGCGCCAGCAGCCAAGACAGCCGGGGTAACACCGGGGAGCTGTTTTTT
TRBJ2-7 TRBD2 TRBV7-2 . CASSLGQRGPYEQYF TGTGCCAGCAGCTTGGGCCAGCGGGGGCCCTACGAGCAGTACTTC
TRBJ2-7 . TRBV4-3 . CASSQRESYEQYF TGCGCCAGCAGCCAAAGGGAGTCCTACGAGCAGTACTTC
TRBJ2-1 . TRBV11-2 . CASSLGFMSGGRSYNEQFF TGTGCCAGCAGCTTAGGCTTCATGTCGGGCGGTCGCTCCTACAATGAGCAGTTCTTC
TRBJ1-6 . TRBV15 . CATSRVMGNNSPLHF TGTGCCACCAGCAGAGTCATGGGAAATAATTCACCCCTCCACTTT
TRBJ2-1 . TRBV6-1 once CASSGNAENEQFF TGTGCCAGCAGCGGCAATGCGGAGAATGAGCAGTTCTTC
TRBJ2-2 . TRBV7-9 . CASKTDRHTGELFF TGTGCCAGCAAGACGGACAGACACACCGGGGAGCTGTTTTTT
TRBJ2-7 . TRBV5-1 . CASSLGRGSSYEQYF TGCGCCAGCAGCTTGGGAAGGGGAAGCTCCTACGAGCAGTACTTC
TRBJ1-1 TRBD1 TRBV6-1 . CASSSDRGLTEAFF TGTGCCAGCAGTTCCGACAGGGGGCTAACTGAAGCTTTCTTT
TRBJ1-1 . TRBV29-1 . CSVKHSPEAFF TGCAGCGTTAAACACAGCCCTGAAGCTTTCTTT
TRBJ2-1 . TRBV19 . CASGDSYNEQFF TGTGCCAGTGGGGATTCCTACAATGAGCAGTTCTTC
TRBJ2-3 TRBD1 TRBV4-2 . CASSQGDRVGYTQYF TGTGCCAGCAGCCAAGGGGACAGGGTGGGGTATACGCAGTATTTT
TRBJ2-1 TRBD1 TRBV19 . CASSAQAYDRGLNNEQFF TGTGCCAGTAGTGCCCAAGCCTATGACAGGGGGCTCAACAATGAGCAGTTCTTC
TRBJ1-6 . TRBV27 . CASSFSYNSPLHF TGTGCCAGCAGTTTCTCCTATAATTCACCCCTCCACTTT
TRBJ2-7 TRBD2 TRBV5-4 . CASSLAGGPFEQYF TGTGCCAGCAGCTTGGCGGGGGGGCCTTTTGAGCAGTACTTC
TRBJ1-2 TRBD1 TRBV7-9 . CASSLVGDRANYGYTF TGTGCCAGCAGCTTAGTGGGGGACAGGGCAAACTATGGCTACACCTTC
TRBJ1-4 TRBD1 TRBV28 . CASRVGSYRGQREKLFF TGTGCCAGCAGGGTGGGTTCTTACAGGGGGCAGCGGGAAAAACTGTTTTTT
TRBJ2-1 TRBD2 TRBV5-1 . CASSWGLAGYNEQFF TGCGCCAGCAGCTGGGGACTAGCGGGATACAATGAGCAGTTCTTC
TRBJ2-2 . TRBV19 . CASRTGTVNTGELFF TGTGCCAGTAGAACCGGGACTGTAAACACCGGGGAGCTGTTTTTT
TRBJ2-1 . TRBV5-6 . CASIPSPDSTLSEQFF TGTGCCAGCATACCCTCCCCGGACTCTACCCTAAGTGAGCAGTTCTTC
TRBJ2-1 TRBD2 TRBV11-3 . CASSLGVVPGGDNEQFF TGTGCCAGCAGCTTAGGAGTGGTGCCCGGGGGGGACAATGAGCAGTTCTTC
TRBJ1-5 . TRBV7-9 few CASSLGQYSNQPQHF TGTGCCAGCAGCTTAGGGCAGTATAGCAATCAGCCCCAGCATTTT
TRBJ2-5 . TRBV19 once CASSIGGTTGETQYF TGTGCCAGTAGTATAGGTGGGACCACGGGGGAGACCCAGTACTTC
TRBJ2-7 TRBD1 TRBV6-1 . CASSLITGGYEQYF TGTGCCAGCAGTCTCATAACAGGGGGGTACGAGCAGTACTTC
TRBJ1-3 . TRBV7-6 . CASSFPASGNTIYF TGTGCCAGCAGCTTCCCAGCCTCTGGAAACACCATATATTTT
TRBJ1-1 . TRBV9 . CASGSLSMNTEAFF TGTGCCAGCGGCAGCTTATCCATGAACACTGAAGCTTTCTTT
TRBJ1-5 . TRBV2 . CASRAGPKYYSNQPQHF TGTGCCAGCAGGGCGGGACCAAAATATTATAGCAATCAGCCCCAGCATTTT
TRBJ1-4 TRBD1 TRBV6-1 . CASSEGDRDEKLFF TGTGCCAGCAGTGAGGGGGACAGGGATGAAAAACTGTTTTTT
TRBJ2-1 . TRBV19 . CASSIGWGSSYNEQFF TGTGCCAGTAGTATAGGCTGGGGGAGCTCCTACAATGAGCAGTTCTTC
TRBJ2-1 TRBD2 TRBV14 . CASSRYRGRDEQFF TGTGCCAGCAGCCGATATCGCGGGAGGGATGAGCAGTTCTTC
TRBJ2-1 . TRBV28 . CASSLSFEQFF TGTGCCAGCAGTTTGTCTTTCGAGCAGTTCTTC
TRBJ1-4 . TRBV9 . CASSVGHATNEKLFF TGTGCCAGCAGCGTAGGGCACGCAACTAATGAAAAACTGTTTTTT
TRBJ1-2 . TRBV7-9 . CASSLVSQGNGYTF TGTGCCAGCAGCTTAGTCAGCCAGGGTAACGGCTACACCTTC
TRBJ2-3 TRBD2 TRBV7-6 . CASSLQWTSGGTQYF TGTGCCAGCAGCTTACAATGGACTAGCGGGGGGACGCAGTATTTT
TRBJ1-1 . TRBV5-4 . CASSRSQGQLNTEAFF TGTGCCAGCAGCCGCTCCCAGGGGCAGCTGAACACTGAAGCTTTCTTT
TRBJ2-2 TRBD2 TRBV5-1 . CASSKGLAAGELFF TGCGCCAGCAGCAAGGGACTAGCGGCCGGGGAGCTGTTTTTT
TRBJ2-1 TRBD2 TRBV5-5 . CASSPGGGRFDEQFF TGTGCCAGCAGCCCAGGTGGCGGGAGATTCGATGAGCAGTTCTTC
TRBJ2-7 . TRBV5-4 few CASSGEGNYEQYF TGTGCCAGCAGCGGCGAAGGGAACTACGAGCAGTACTTC
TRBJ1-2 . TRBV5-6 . CASSLDRELTF TGTGCCAGCAGCTTGGACAGGGAATTAACCTTC
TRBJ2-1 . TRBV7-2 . CASSLDSDHEQFF TGTGCCAGCAGCTTAGATTCGGACCATGAGCAGTTCTTC
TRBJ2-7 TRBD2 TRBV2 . CASSYGGAGYEQYF TGTGCCAGCAGTTACGGGGGGGCCGGGTACGAGCAGTACTTC
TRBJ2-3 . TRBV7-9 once CASRSIRGHPTDTQYF TGTGCCAGCAGATCGATTCGGGGACACCCCACAGATACGCAGTATTTT
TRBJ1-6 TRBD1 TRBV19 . CASSIPQGANSPLHF TGTGCCAGTAGTATCCCACAGGGGGCTAATTCACCCCTCCACTTT
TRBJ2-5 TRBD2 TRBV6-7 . CASSYSIGWTSAHHPQETQYF TGTGCCAGCAGTTACTCGATAGGGTGGACTAGCGCCCACCACCCCCAAGAGACCCAGTACTTC
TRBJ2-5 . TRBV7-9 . CASSLAKEETQYF TGTGCCAGCAGCTTAGCGAAAGAAGAGACCCAGTACTTC
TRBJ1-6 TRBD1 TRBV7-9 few CASSQTGGAWRNSPLHF TGTGCCAGCAGCCAGACAGGGGGCGCGTGGAGAAATTCACCCCTCCACTTT
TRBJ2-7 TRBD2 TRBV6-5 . CASSAGTSNRREYF TGTGCCAGCAGCGCCGGGACTAGCAATAGGAGGGAGTACTTC
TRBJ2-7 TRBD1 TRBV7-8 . CASSFTGTGEQYF TGTGCCAGCAGCTTCACCGGGACAGGTGAGCAGTACTTC
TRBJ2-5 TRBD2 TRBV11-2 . CASSLVGGAEETQYF TGTGCCAGCAGCTTAGTCGGGGGGGCAGAAGAGACCCAGTACTTC
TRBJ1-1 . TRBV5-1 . CASSLGGSGNTEAFF TGCGCCAGCAGCTTGGGGGGCTCGGGGAACACTGAAGCTTTCTTT
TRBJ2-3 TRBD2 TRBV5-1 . CASSLWGGDSTDTQYF TGCGCCAGCAGCTTGTGGGGAGGGGACAGCACAGATACGCAGTATTTT
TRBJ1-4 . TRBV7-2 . CASSLGGSNEKLFF TGTGCCAGCAGCTTAGGAGGAAGTAATGAAAAACTGTTTTTT